Each of the 26 T cell receptor beta chains below was sequenced from the same sample in a study of T cells in Graves' hyperthyroidism and ophthalmopathy (dated by TCRdb to the late 2010s). The receptor library was made with multiplex PCR. The data were produced on an Illumina HiSeq 2000. Amplification of TCR beta CDR3 regions was carried out from RNA transcripts. For the first round of RT-PCR on the TCR CDR3, the HTBI primer set was used together with the Qiagen OneStep RT-PCR kit. TCRdb passed the public sequencing reads through fastp at Q25 and MiXCR, retaining productive beta sequences. CDR3 protein duplicates are merged, each entry listing the most common genes and DNA. This sample holds fewer than 900,000 distinct CDR3 sequences; about 17% were observed only once. Of the sample, 16% is held by the ten largest clones. The source material was blood. Source of these receptors: a woman between 45 and 60 years old with Graves' hyperthyroidism that later progressed to Graves' ophthalmopathy.

In this sample, this clonotype turned up a few times. The chain is built from TRBV5-8 and TRBJ1-4; D is undetermined. Germline CDR1 and CDR2: SGHTS and YDEGEE. Trimming stripped 5 bases from V and 7 bases from J, with 12 bases between. This CDR3 spans 13 amino acids. The CDR3 region is CASSGLKGEKLFF. CDR3 DNA: TGTGCCAGCAGTGGGCTTAAGGGTGAAAAACTGTTTTTT.

The V call is TRBV9, the J call TRBJ2-5, with 9 nucleotides matching TRBD1. Losses at the gene ends were 3 bases for V and 4 bases for J; bases not matched to a gene: 7. The CDR3 extends over 15 amino acids. From germline, CDR1 is SGDLS and CDR2 YYNGEE. In nucleotides, the CDR3 is TGTGCCAGCAGCGAGGGACAGGGTGGGGGAGAGACCCAGTACTTC. Its translation: CASSEGQGGGETQYF.

This clonotype has a handful of counts. V and J are TRBV19 and TRBJ1-2; D gene unclear. The ends were cut back, 3 bases at V and 0 bases at J, with 8 bases in the middle. CDR3 length: 14 residues. Germline V gene sequence: CDR1 LNHDA, CDR2 SQIVND (reference sequence). CDR3 in DNA: TGTGCCAGTAGTATTAGATCAGCTAACTATGGCTACACCTTC. Amino acids: CASSIRSANYGYTF.

This clonotype was seen at least ten times. This chain joins TRBV12-3 or TRBV12-4 and TRBJ1-5; D is unclear. The length of the CDR3 is 13 residues. Deletions cut 7 bases from V and 0 bases from J, with 7 bases between. The CDR3 region is CASTGHSNQPQHF. The CDR3 DNA reads TGTGCCAGCACGGGCCATAGCAATCAGCCCCAGCATTTT.

This clonotype was detected many times. This chain joins TRBV5-6 and TRBJ1-1; D perhaps matches TRBD1 (5 bases). The CDR3 sequence is 14 residues long. V lost 3 bases to trimming and J lost 3 bases, with 12 bases between them. The germline CDR1 and CDR2 sequences are SGHDT and YYEEEE. The CDR3 DNA reads TGTGCCAGCAGCTCCTCGGACACCTACACTGAAGCTTTCTTT. This translates into CASSSSDTYTEAFF.

The chain couples TRBV25-1 to TRBJ2-5; 8 nucleotides align to TRBD1. This CDR3 has 13 residues. Germline CDR1 is MGHDK and CDR2 is SYGVNS. V dropped 5 bases and J dropped 6; count of bases not matched to a gene: 5. The CDR3 DNA reads TGTGCCAGCAGTTGGACAGGGACGCAGACCCAGTACTTC. Encoded protein: CASSWTGTQTQYF.

Only a few counts were recorded for this clonotype. The chain carries TRBV20-1 and TRBJ1-6, with 8 bases identical to TRBD1. V lost 0 bases and J lost 2; bases outside the gene matches: 6. CDR1 and CDR2 (germline): DFQATT, SNEGSKA (reference sequence). The CDR3 contains 17 residues. The CDR3 nucleotides are TGCAGTGCTAGAGACGACAGGGGATTCGCCTATAATTCACCCCTCCACTTT. Amino acid sequence: CSARDDRGFAYNSPLHF.

This clonotype has at least ten counts. V is TRBV30 and J is TRBJ1-1; TRBD1 is a possible D gene (6 bases). V lost 1 base and J lost 6, with 6 bases in between. The CDR3 length is 11 residues. Germline V lookup: CDR1 GTSNPN, CDR2 SVGIG (reference sequence). The CDR3, as DNA: TGTGCCTGGAGTGGGACAGCTGAAGCTTTCTTT. Protein product: CAWSGTAEAFF. Looking up the rest from reference TRBV30 and TRBJ1-1 gives the full variable domain: SQTIHQWPATLVQPVGSPLSLECTVEGTSNPNLYWYRQAAGRGLQLLFYSVGIGQISSEVPQNLSASRPQDRQFILSSKKLLLSDSGFYLCAWSGTAEAFFGQGTRLTVV.

This clonotype was picked up many times. The V and J genes are TRBV3-1 and TRBJ1-1, with no clear D. The CDR3 covers 16 residues. The V end lost 0 bases, the J end lost 1 base, and 12 bases lay between the germline ends. Germline values: CDR1 LGHDT, CDR2 YNNKEL (reference sequence). The CDR3 reads CASSQDVRKRNTEAFF. The CDR3 DNA sequence: TGTGCCAGCAGCCAAGATGTAAGGAAAAGGAACACTGAAGCTTTCTTT.

The table lists this clonotype with a few counts. This rearrangement joins TRBV6-5 to TRBJ2-2; D is unclear. This CDR3 has 15 residues. Germline V CDR1 and CDR2: MNHEY, SVGAGI. Trimming shortened V by 2 bases and J by 1 base, and 8 bases separated the two germline ends. DNA for the CDR3: TGTGCCAGCAGTTACGCTCCGGGGAACACCGGGGAGCTGTTTTTT. Residues: CASSYAPGNTGELFF.

This clonotype came up many times. The chain carries TRBV27 and TRBJ1-1; TRBD1 matches 8 bases. Germline loops: CDR1 MNHEY, CDR2 SMNVEV (reference sequence). J gave up 0 bases and V 5 bases, and 5 bases lay outside the gene matches. The CDR3 extends over 15 amino acids. CDR3 sequence (DNA): TGTGCCAGCAGTGACAGGGGTGTCATGAACACTGAAGCTTTCTTT. This encodes CASSDRGVMNTEAFF.

This clonotype showed up many times. The chain couples TRBV9 to TRBJ1-1; D gene unclear. CDR3 length: 14 residues. Germline V gene data show CDR1 as SGDLS and CDR2 as YYNGEE. The ends were cut back, 0 bases at V and 0 bases at J, with 6 bases in the middle. The CDR3 spells CASSVVTMNTEAFF. The CDR3 region has the DNA TGTGCCAGCAGCGTAGTCACCATGAACACTGAAGCTTTCTTT.

The genes are TRBV6-1 and TRBJ1-2; D uncertain. This CDR3 is 13 amino acids long. Germline-derived CDR1 and CDR2 are MNHNS and SASEGT. Trimming cost V 5 bases and J 8 bases, with 15 bases left between them. CDR3 loop: CASSSFPLNGYTF. The CDR3, as DNA: TGTGCCAGCAGTTCTTTCCCCTTAAACGGCTACACCTTC.

This sequence joins TRBV19 and TRBJ2-5; 8 nucleotides align to TRBD1. The CDR3 loop spans 16 amino acids. Germline V gene lookup returns CDR1 LNHDA and CDR2 SQIVND (reference sequence). V was clipped by 0 bases and J by 6 bases; unmatched bases: 9. The CDR3 region is CASSIDAGQGAKTQYF. For the CDR3, the DNA is TGTGCCAGTAGTATAGATGCCGGACAGGGCGCTAAGACCCAGTACTTC. Based on the CDR3 plus reference TRBV19 and TRBJ2-5, the full variable domain is DGGITQSPKYLFRKEGQNVTLSCEQNLNHDAMYWYRQDPGQGLRLIYYSQIVNDFQKGDIAEGYSVSREKKESFPLTVTSAQKNPTAFYLCASSIDAGQGAKTQYFGPGTRLLVL.

This rearrangement joins TRBV15 to TRBJ1-5; 10 bases match TRBD1. The V segment lost 0 bases and the J segment 5 bases; nucleotides outside the gene matches: 4. CDR3 length equals 16 residues. Germline-derived CDR1 and CDR2 are LNHNV and YYDKDF (reference sequence). The CDR3 sequence is CATSRDDRGRDQPQHF. For the CDR3, the DNA is TGTGCCACCAGCAGAGATGACAGGGGGCGGGATCAGCCCCAGCATTTT.

This clonotype has ten or more counts. The chain carries TRBV30 and TRBJ1-2, with a possible D match to TRBD1 (6 bases). V was trimmed by 7 bases and J by 5 bases, leaving 11 bases between them. Germline CDR1 is GTSNPN and CDR2 is SVGIG (reference sequence). The CDR3 length is 11 residues. The CDR3 protein is CALGQPYGYTF. CDR3 bases: TGTGCCTTGGGACAACCTTATGGCTACACCTTC.

The CDR3 region has the DNA TGCAGTGCTAATCTGCTAGCGGGCTACGAGCAGTACTTC. It translates to CSANLLAGYEQYF. The chain is built from TRBV20-1 and TRBJ2-7, with TRBD2 matching 8 bases. Germline V gene lookup returns CDR1 DFQATT and CDR2 SNEGSKA (reference sequence). The CDR3 contains 13 residues. The junction had 5 bases not matched to a gene; V was cut back by 4 bases and J by 3 bases.

This clonotype was counted many times. J is TRBJ2-3 and V is TRBV12-3 or TRBV12-4; D gene uncertain. This CDR3 has 11 residues. Trimming shortened V by 7 bases and J by 5 bases, and 7 bases separated the two germline ends. CDR3 in DNA: TGTGCCAGCACGACTTTAGATACGCAGTATTTT. The encoded protein is CASTTLDTQYF.

The J gene is TRBJ1-4, the V gene TRBV5-1; D not resolved. Trimming removed 4 bases at V and 0 bases at J, with 10 bases between. The germline gives CDR1 SGHRS, CDR2 YFSETQ. This CDR3 region has 15 residues. This chain's CDR3 is CASSVYPATNEKLFF. The CDR3 DNA reads TGCGCCAGCAGCGTATACCCTGCAACTAATGAAAAACTGTTTTTT.

This clonotype was picked up many times. V usage is TRBV7-6 and J usage is TRBJ1-1; D is undetermined. Germline CDR1 SGHVS, CDR2 FNYEAQ. This CDR3 is 15 amino acids long. The V end was cut by 2 bases, the J end by 1 base, with 11 bases between. CDR3 residues: CASSLLHRGNTEAFF. CDR3 nucleotides: TGTGCCAGCAGCTTATTACATCGAGGGAACACTGAAGCTTTCTTT. The whole variable domain, filled in from reference TRBV7-6 and TRBJ1-1, reads GAGVSQSPRYKVTKRGQDVALRCDPISGHVSLYWYRQALGQGPEFLTYFNYEAQQDKSGLPNDRFSAERPEGSISTLTIQRTEQRDSAMYRCASSLLHRGNTEAFFGQGTRLTVV.

The genes are TRBV9 and TRBJ2-2, with TRBD1 matching 8 bases. After removal of 0 bases from V and 3 bases from J, the junction contained 4 bases not matched to a gene. CDR1 and CDR2 from the germline V gene are SGDLS and YYNGEE. The CDR3 loop spans 16 amino acids. The CDR3: CASSVEAGGYTGELFF. The CDR3, as DNA: TGTGCCAGCAGCGTAGAGGCAGGGGGCTACACCGGGGAGCTGTTTTTT.

The CDR3 nucleotides are TGCAGTGCCCCCCTAGCGGACCGAGGGGAGACCCAGTACTTC. Its protein is CSAPLADRGETQYF. The V call is TRBV20-1, the J call TRBJ2-5, with 7 bases aligning to TRBD2. Germline-derived CDR1 and CDR2 are DFQATT and SNEGSKA (reference sequence). V was pared by 6 bases and J by 5 bases, with 12 bases of the junction left unmatched. The CDR3 covers 14 residues.

This clonotype came up a few times. The rearrangement uses TRBV7-9 and TRBJ1-3, with 7 bases that match TRBD1. Losses at the gene ends were 5 bases for V and 0 bases for J; bases not matched to a gene: 7. Germline assignment: CDR1 SEHNR and CDR2 FQNEAQ (reference sequence). The CDR3 is made up of 16 amino acids. The CDR3 DNA sequence: TGTGCCAGCAGCGGCCGGGACAGCTTCTCTGGAAACACCATATATTTT. This sequence encodes CASSGRDSFSGNTIYF.

Ten or more counts support this clonotype. V and J are TRBV4-1 and TRBJ2-7; unclear D gene. Germline V lookup: CDR1 MGHRA, CDR2 YSYEKL. The CDR3 extends over 17 amino acids. Trimming removed 0 bases at V and 0 bases at J, with 15 bases between. The CDR3 nucleotides are TGCGCCAGCAGCCAAGATTCCCCGGCAACGATCTCCTACGAGCAGTACTTC. Amino acid sequence: CASSQDSPATISYEQYF.

This clonotype was recorded many times. The rearrangement links TRBV20-1 to TRBJ1-2; D is perhaps TRBD1 (5 bases). V dropped 0 bases and J dropped 0 bases, with 14 bases sitting between them. Germline V gene sequence: CDR1 DFQATT, CDR2 SNEGSKA (reference sequence). The CDR3 is 16 residues long. CDR3 nucleotide sequence: TGCAGTGCTAGAGATCGCGGGGGATTAGCTAACTATGGCTACACCTTC. It yields the protein CSARDRGGLANYGYTF.

This clonotype was counted ten times or more. The V gene is TRBV7-6, the J gene TRBJ1-1; TRBD1 might be the D (5 bases). The germline V gene encodes CDR1 SGHVS and CDR2 FNYEAQ. There are 15 residues in the CDR3. V was shortened by 1 base and J by 1 base, with 10 bases between the two germline ends. This CDR3 reads CASSLGLGRNTEAFF. In DNA, the CDR3 is TGTGCCAGCAGCTTAGGATTGGGGCGGAACACTGAAGCTTTCTTT.